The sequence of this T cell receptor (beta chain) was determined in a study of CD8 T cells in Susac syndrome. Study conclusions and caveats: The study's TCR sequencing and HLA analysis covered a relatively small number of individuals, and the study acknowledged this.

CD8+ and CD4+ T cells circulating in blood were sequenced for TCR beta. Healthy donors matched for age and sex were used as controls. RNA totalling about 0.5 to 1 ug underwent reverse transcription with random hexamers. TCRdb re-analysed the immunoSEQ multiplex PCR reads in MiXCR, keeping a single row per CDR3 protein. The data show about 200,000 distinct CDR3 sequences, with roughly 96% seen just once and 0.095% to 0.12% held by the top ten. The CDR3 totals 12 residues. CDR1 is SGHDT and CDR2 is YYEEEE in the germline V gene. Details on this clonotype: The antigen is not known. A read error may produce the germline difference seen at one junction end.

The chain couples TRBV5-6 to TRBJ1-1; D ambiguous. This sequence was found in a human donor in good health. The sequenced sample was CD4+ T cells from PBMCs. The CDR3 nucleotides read TGTGCCAGCAGTTTGGAAGACACTGAAGCTTTCTTT. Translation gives CASSLEDTEAFF. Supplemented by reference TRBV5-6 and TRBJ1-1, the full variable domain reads DAGVTQSPTHLIKTRGQQVTLRCSPKSGHDTVSWYQQALGQGPQFIFQYYEEEERQRGNFPDRFSGHQFPNYSSELNVNALLLGDSALYLCASSLEDTEAFFGQGTRLTVV.